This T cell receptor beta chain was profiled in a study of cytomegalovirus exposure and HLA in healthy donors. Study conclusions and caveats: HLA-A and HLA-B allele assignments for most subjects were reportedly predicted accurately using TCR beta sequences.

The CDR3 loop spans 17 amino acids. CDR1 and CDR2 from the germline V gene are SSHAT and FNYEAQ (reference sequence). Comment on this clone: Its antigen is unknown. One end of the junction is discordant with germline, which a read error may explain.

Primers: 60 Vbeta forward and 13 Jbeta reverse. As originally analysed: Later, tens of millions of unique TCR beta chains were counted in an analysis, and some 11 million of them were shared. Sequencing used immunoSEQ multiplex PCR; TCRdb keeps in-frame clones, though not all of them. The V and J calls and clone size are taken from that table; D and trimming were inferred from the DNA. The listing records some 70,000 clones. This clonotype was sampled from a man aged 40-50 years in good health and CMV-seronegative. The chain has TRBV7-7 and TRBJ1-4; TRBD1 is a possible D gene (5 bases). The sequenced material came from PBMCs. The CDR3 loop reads CASISGGLIPTNEKLFF. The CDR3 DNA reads TGTGCTAGCATCTCGGGGGGTTTGATACCAACTAATGAAAAACTGTTTTTT. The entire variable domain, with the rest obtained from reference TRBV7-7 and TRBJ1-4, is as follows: GAGVSQSPRYKVTKRGQDVTLRCDPISSHATLYWYQQALGQGPEFLTYFNYEAQPDKSGLPSDRFSAERPEGSISTLTIQRTEQRDSAMYRCASISGGLIPTNEKLFFGSGTQLSVL.